The sequence of this T cell receptor (beta chain) was determined in a study of radiotherapy plus CTLA-4 blockade in lung cancer. Deletions cut 7 bases from V and 10 bases from J, with 17 bases between. The germline CDR1 and CDR2 sequences are MNHEY and SVGAGI. The CDR3 contains 14 residues. Sequenced by immunoSEQ multiplex PCR; TCRdb stores in-frame clones only, minus some. The data show approximately 72,000 clones, approximately 80% seen once. The TCR originated in a human donor with non-small cell lung cancer who had a complete response to radiotherapy plus ipilimumab. The chain recombines TRBV6-5 with TRBJ1-6; weak D call: TRBD1 (6 bases). The material sequenced was peripheral blood, taken from a patient treated with radiotherapy plus ipilimumab. As DNA, the CDR3 is TGTGCCAGCAAGAGAACAGGGTTCGAATCACCCCTCCACTTT. Its translation is CASKRTGFESPLHF.